A selection of T cell receptor beta chains follows, all from one sample in a study of blood T cell repertoires in COVID-19. Profiling relied on immunoSEQ multiplex PCR, and the TCRdb table lists in-frame clones only, not all of them. The sample yields approximately 250,000 clones, 88% seen once. The source material was PBMCs or T cells enriched from blood (not recorded which). Receptor source: a woman in her 30s who had recovered from COVID-19. Each CDR3 is given with its conserved first and last residue. The order of the fields is J gene, D gene, clone size, V gene, CDR3 DNA, CDR3 protein. A D gene is named only where the DNA matches it firmly. Size is stated for part of the rows, as once, few or many counts, or as a class when the clone is expanded.

TRBJ1-2,-,-,TRBV20-1,TGCAGTGCTAGTACCGCCTTTAGCCCTGACTATGGCTACACCTTC,CSASTAFSPDYGYTF
TRBJ2-2,-,-,TRBV9,TGTGCCAGCAGCGTAACGGGTTCGAACACCGGGGAGCTGTTTTTT,CASSVTGSNTGELFF
TRBJ1-2,TRBD1,-,TRBV24-1,TGTGCCACCAGTGACCGGACAGGGGGGAACTATGGCTACACCTTC,CATSDRTGGNYGYTF
TRBJ2-7,-,-,TRBV5-6,TGTGCCAGCAGCCGGGTCGGTACCTACGAGCAGTACTTC,CASSRVGTYEQYF
TRBJ2-7,TRBD2,-,TRBV27,TGTGCCAGCAGTCAATCCCCTAGCGGGACTGCTTGGGAGCAGTACTTC,CASSQSPSGTAWEQYF
TRBJ1-1,TRBD1,-,TRBV6-5,TGTGCCACCCAACAGGGGGCGAACACTGAAGCTTTCTTT,CATQQGANTEAFF
TRBJ2-2,TRBD2,-,TRBV7-9,TGTGCCAGCAGTCCCCTAGCGGGAGCTAAAACCGGGGAGCTGTTTTTT,CASSPLAGAKTGELFF
TRBJ1-1,-,-,TRBV28,TGTGCCACCCCCTGGGGGGGCCTTAGGCCTGAAGCTTTCTTT,CATPWGGLRPEAFF
TRBJ1-1,TRBD1,once,TRBV5-6,TGTGCCAGCACCCGGCAGGGCAGGGGGCGGAACACTGAAGCTTTCTTT,CASTRQGRGRNTEAFF
TRBJ1-2,TRBD1,-,TRBV27,TGTGCCAGCAGCCAAACAGGGACAGGGGAAGGCTACACCTTC,CASSQTGTGEGYTF
TRBJ2-2,TRBD2,-,TRBV19,TGTGCCAGTAGTATGAGGCAGGCCGGACTAGCCAGCACCGGGGAGCTGTTTTTT,CASSMRQAGLASTGELFF
TRBJ2-7,TRBD2,-,TRBV3-1/TRBV3-2,TGTGCCAGCTCTCAAAGGACTAGCGGGGCCAGCTCCTACGAGCAGTACTTC,CASSQRTSGASSYEQYF
TRBJ2-7,TRBD2,-,TRBV29-1,TGCAGCGTTGAAACTAGCGGGACCTACGAGCAGTACTTC,CSVETSGTYEQYF
TRBJ2-2,-,-,TRBV27,TGTGCCAGCAGTTGGCGACAGGTACCTACGAACACCGGGGAGCTGTTTTTT,CASSWRQVPTNTGELFF
TRBJ2-5,TRBD1,-,TRBV6-1,TGTGCCAGCAGTGAGACAGGGGGGGAGACCCAGTACTTC,CASSETGGETQYF
TRBJ1-3,TRBD1,-,TRBV18,TGTGCCAGCTCACCGGGACAGGGGGCGCTTAGAAACACCATATATTTT,CASSPGQGALRNTIYF
TRBJ2-7,TRBD1,-,TRBV27,TGTGCCAGCACGGCCGGGACAGGGGCGCGCGAGCAGTACTTC,CASTAGTGAREQYF
TRBJ2-2,TRBD2,-,TRBV7-9,TGTGCCAGCAGCCGGTCTCTAGCGGACACCGGGGAGCTGTTTTTT,CASSRSLADTGELFF
TRBJ1-1,-,-,TRBV28,TGTGCCAGCAGTTCCGTACTCCAGACTGATATGAACACTGAAGCTTTCTTT,CASSSVLQTDMNTEAFF
TRBJ2-1,TRBD2,once,TRBV28,TGTGCCAGCAGTTCTAGCGGGGGGGCCCACAATGAGCAGTTCTTC,CASSSSGGAHNEQFF
TRBJ2-2,TRBD2,-,TRBV6-1,TGTGCCAGCAGTGAAGCGCTAAGCGGGAGTTGGAACACCGGGGAGCTGTTTTTT,CASSEALSGSWNTGELFF
TRBJ1-2,-,-,TRBV18,TGTGCCAGCTCACCCCCGGGGGGAACGGGCTACACCTTC,CASSPPGGTGYTF
TRBJ2-5,TRBD2,once,TRBV10-2,TGCGCCAGCAGTGAAGCAGCGGGGGGGGAACAAGAGACCCAGTACTTC,CASSEAAGGEQETQYF
TRBJ1-1,-,-,TRBV3-1/TRBV3-2,TGTGCCAGCAGCCCTCGGGGGGGTGGTACTGAAGCTTTCTTT,CASSPRGGGTEAFF
TRBJ2-5,TRBD1,-,TRBV27,TGTGCCAGCTCAACAGGGGGGAGGGAGACCCAGTACTTC,CASSTGGRETQYF
TRBJ1-5,TRBD1,few,TRBV27,TGTGCCAGCGGGACAGAAAATTATAGCAATCAGCCCCAGCATTTT,CASGTENYSNQPQHF
TRBJ1-2,TRBD1,-,TRBV30,TGTGCCTGGACCTGGGACAGGCCCTATGGCTACACCTTC,CAWTWDRPYGYTF
TRBJ2-7,-,-,TRBV14,TGTGCCAGCAGCCAAGGGAGCGGGTGGTACGAGCAGTACTTC,CASSQGSGWYEQYF
TRBJ1-4,-,-,TRBV28,TGTGCCAGCACCCCTGTAATAACAGGTAGCCCCAATGAAAAACTGTTTTTT,CASTPVITGSPNEKLFF
TRBJ2-5,-,-,TRBV5-1,TGCGCCAGCAGCCGTCAAGAGACCCAGTACTTC,CASSRQETQYF
TRBJ1-4,-,-,TRBV18,TGTGCCAGCTCCTTAGAAGAGAATGAAAAACTGTTTTTT,CASSLEENEKLFF